This T cell receptor beta chain comes out of a study of vaccination and CD4 T cells after COVID-19. General observations from the study: A comparatively limited set of convalescent patients was examined, with no early post-infection timepoints.

About this clonotype: The antigen remains unidentified.

Germline V lookup: CDR1 SGHNT, CDR2 YYREEE (reference sequence). The CDR3 covers 14 residues. V lost 4 bases, J lost 3 bases, and 13 bases lay in between. The Oncomine TCR Beta short-read assay was applied to DNA of cultured CD4+ T cells. It was from cultured CD4+ T cells that genomic DNA was extracted. MiXCR was run by TCRdb on the PCR reads, yielding one entry per CDR3 protein. This sample yields 7,500 or so distinct CDR3 sequences, of which 60% to 80% are seen a single time; about 20% belongs to the top ten. The treatment here: 10-day PBMC culture with coronavirus spike peptide pools or control peptides (ViraFEST assay). It was with 9 to 10 IU/ml IL-2 and approximately 10 ug/ml peptide pools that 1.5 million to 2 million PBMCs per well were cultured. Negative selection yielded CD4+ T cells from day-10 cultures.

The sequence was obtained from a human donor with COVID-19. The genes are TRBV5-4 and TRBJ2-5, with D unresolved. The input for sequencing was cultured CD4+ T cells from blood, taken after SARS-CoV-2 vaccination. CDR3 in amino acids: CASSQASNEETQYF. The CDR3 DNA sequence: TGTGCCAGCAGCCAAGCGAGTAACGAAGAGACCCAGTACTTC.